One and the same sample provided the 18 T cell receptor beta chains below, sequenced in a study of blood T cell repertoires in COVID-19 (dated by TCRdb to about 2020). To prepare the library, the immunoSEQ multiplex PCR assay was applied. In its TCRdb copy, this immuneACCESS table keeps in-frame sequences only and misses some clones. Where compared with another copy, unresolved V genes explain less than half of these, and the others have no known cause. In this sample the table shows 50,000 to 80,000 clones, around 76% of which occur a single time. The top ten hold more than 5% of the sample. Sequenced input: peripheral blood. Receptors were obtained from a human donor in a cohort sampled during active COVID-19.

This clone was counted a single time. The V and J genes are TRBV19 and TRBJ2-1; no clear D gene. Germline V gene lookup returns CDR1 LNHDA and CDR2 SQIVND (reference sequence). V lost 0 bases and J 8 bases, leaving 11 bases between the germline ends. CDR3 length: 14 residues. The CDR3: CASSIDHQVHEQFF. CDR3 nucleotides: TGTGCCAGTAGTATAGATCATCAGGTCCATGAGCAGTTCTTC.

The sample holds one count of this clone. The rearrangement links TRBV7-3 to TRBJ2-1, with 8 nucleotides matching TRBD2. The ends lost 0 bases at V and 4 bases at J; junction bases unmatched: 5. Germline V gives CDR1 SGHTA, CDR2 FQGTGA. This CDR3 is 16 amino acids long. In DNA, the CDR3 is TGTGCCAGCAGCTTAACCGGACTAGCCATTTACAATGAGCAGTTCTTC. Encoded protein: CASSLTGLAIYNEQFF. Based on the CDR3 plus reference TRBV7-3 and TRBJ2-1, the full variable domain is GAGVSQTPSNKVTEKGKYVELRCDPISGHTALYWYRQSLGQGPEFLIYFQGTGAADDSGLPNDRFFAVRPEGSVSTLKIQRTERGDSAVYLCASSLTGLAIYNEQFFGPGTRLTVL.

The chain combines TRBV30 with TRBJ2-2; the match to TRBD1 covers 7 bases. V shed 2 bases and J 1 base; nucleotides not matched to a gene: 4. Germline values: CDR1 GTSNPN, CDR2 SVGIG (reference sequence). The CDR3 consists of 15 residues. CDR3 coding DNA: TGTGCCTGGAGTCAGACAGGGTGGAACACCGGGGAGCTGTTTTTT. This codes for CAWSQTGWNTGELFF. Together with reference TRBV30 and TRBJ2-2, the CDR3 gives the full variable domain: SQTIHQWPATLVQPVGSPLSLECTVEGTSNPNLYWYRQAAGRGLQLLFYSVGIGQISSEVPQNLSASRPQDRQFILSSKKLLLSDSGFYLCAWSQTGWNTGELFFGEGSRLTVL.

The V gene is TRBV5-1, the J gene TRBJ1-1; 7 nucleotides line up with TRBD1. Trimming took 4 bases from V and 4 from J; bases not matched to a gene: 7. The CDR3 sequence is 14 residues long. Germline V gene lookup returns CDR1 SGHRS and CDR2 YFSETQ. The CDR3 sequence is CASSTEQGITEAFF. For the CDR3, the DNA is TGCGCCAGCAGCACCGAACAGGGGATCACTGAAGCTTTCTTT.

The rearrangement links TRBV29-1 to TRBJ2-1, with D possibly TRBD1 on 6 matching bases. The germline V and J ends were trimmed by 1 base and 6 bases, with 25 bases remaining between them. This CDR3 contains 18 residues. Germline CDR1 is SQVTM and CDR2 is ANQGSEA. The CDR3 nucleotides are TGCAGCGTTGAAGGGGGGCTAGTTGGGGATGTACGTCCCAATGAGCAGTTCTTC. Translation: CSVEGGLVGDVRPNEQFF.

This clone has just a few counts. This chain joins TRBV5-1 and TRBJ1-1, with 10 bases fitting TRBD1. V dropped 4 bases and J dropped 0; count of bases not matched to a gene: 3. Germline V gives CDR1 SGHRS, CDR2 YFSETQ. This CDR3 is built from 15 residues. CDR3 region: CASSPGQGMNTEAFF. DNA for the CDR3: TGCGCCAGCAGCCCGGGACAGGGGATGAACACTGAAGCTTTCTTT.

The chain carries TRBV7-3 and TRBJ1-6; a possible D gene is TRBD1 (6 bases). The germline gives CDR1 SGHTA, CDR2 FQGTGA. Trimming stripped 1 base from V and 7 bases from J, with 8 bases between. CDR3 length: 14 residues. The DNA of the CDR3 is TGTGCCAGCAGCTTAAGCAGGGGAAATTCACCCCTCCACTTT. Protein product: CASSLSRGNSPLHF.

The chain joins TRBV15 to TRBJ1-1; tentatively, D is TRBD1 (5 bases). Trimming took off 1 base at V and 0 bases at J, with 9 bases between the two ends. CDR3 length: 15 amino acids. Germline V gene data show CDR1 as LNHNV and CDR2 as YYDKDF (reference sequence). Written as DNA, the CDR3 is TGTGCCACCAGCAGAGGGGGCAGCATGAACACTGAAGCTTTCTTT. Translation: CATSRGGSMNTEAFF.

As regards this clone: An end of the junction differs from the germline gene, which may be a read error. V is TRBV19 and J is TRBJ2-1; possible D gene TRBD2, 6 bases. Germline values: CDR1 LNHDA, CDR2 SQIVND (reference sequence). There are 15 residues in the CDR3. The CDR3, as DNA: TGTGCCAGTAGTGTAGAGACTAGCTCCTACAATGAGCAGTTCTTC. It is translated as CASSVETSSYNEQFF.

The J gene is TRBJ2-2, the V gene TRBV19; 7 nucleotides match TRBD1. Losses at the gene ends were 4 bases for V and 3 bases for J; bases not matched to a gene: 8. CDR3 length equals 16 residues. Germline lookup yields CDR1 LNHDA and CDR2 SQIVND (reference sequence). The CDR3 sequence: CASSNAGTAYTGELFF. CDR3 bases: TGTGCCAGTAGTAACGCCGGGACAGCGTACACCGGGGAGCTGTTTTTT. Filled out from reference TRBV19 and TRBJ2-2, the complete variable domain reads DGGITQSPKYLFRKEGQNVTLSCEQNLNHDAMYWYRQDPGQGLRLIYYSQIVNDFQKGDIAEGYSVSREKKESFPLTVTSAQKNPTAFYLCASSNAGTAYTGELFFGEGSRLTVL.

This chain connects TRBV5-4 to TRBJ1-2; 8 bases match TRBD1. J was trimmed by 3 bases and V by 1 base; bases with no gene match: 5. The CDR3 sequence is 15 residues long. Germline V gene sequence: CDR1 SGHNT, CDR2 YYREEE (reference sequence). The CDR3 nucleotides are TGTGCCAGCAGCTTGATCTCGGGACAGGACTATGGCTACACCTTC. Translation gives CASSLISGQDYGYTF.

The CDR3 sequence is CASSLGVAGAYEQYF. CDR3 bases: TGCGCCAGCAGCTTGGGAGTAGCGGGGGCCTACGAGCAGTACTTC. The chain employs TRBV5-1 and TRBJ2-7; TRBD2 matches 9 bases. V lost 0 bases, J lost 2 bases, and 3 bases stayed unmatched. Germline V gene data show CDR1 as SGHRS and CDR2 as YFSETQ. The CDR3 has 15 residues.

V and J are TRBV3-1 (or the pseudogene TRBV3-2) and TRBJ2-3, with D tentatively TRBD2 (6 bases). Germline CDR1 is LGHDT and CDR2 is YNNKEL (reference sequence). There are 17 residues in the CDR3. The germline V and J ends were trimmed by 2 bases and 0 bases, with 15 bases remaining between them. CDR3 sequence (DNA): TGTGCCAGCAGCCAAAGGACGGGAGATCCTAGCACAGATACGCAGTATTTT. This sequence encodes CASSQRTGDPSTDTQYF.

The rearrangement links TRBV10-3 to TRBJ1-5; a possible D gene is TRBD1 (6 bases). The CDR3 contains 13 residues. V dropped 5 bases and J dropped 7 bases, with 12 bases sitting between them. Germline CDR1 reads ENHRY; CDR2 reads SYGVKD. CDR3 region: CAISPGQDQPQHF. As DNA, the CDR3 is TGTGCCATCAGTCCGGGACAAGACCAGCCCCAGCATTTT.

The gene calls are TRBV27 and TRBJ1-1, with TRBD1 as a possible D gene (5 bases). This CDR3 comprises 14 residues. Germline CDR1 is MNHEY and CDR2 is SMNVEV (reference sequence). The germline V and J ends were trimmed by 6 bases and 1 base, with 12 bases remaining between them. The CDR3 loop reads CASSPGRGNTEAFF. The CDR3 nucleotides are TGTGCCAGCAGCCCAGGGCGAGGGAACACTGAAGCTTTCTTT.

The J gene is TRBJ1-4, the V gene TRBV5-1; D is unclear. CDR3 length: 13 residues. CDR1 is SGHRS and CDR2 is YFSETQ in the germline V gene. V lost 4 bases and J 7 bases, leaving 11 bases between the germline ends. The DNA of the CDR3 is TGCGCCAGCAGCATCGACTCGGGTGAAAAACTGTTTTTT. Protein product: CASSIDSGEKLFF.

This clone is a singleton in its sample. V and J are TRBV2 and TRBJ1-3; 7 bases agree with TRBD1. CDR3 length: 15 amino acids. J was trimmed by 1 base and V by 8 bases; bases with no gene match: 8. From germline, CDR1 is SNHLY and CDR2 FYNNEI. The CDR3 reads CASGRQGLSGNTIYF. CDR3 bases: TGTGCCAGCGGAAGACAGGGCCTTTCTGGAAACACCATATATTTT.

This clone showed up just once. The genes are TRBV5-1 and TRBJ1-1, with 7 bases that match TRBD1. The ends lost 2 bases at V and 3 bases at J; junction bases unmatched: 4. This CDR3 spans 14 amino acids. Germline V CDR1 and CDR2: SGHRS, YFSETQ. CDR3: CASSLGTVDTEAFF. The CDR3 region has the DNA TGCGCCAGCAGCTTAGGGACAGTGGACACTGAAGCTTTCTTT.